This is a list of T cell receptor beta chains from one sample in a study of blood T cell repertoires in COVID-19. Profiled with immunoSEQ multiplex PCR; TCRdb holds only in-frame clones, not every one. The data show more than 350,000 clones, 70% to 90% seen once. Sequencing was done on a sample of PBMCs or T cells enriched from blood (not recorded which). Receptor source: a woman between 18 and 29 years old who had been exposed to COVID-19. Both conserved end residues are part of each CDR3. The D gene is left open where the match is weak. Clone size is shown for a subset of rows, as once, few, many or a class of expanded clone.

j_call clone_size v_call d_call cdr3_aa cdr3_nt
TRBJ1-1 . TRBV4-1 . CASSQADVGSTEAFF TGCGCCAGCAGCCAGGCCGATGTGGGGAGCACTGAAGCTTTCTTT
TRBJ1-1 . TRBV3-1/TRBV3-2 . CASSQVPGTEAFF TGTGCCAGCAGCCAAGTTCCGGGCACTGAAGCTTTCTTT
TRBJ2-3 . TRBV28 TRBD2 CASSPQGLAGRTDTQYF TGTGCCAGCAGTCCACAAGGACTAGCGGGGCGCACAGATACGCAGTATTTT
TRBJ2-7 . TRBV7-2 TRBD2 CASSSVAGSYEQYF TGTGCCAGCAGCTCTGTAGCGGGCTCCTACGAGCAGTACTTC
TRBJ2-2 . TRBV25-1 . CASSQTGELFF TGTGCCAGCAGCCAGACCGGGGAGCTGTTTTTT
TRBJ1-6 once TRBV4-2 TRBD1 CASSQTDRDGSPLHF TGTGCCAGCAGCCAGACTGACAGGGACGGCTCACCCCTCCACTTT
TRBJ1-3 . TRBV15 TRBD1 CATSRGTGESGNTIYF TGTGCCACCAGCAGAGGAACAGGGGAGTCCGGAAACACCATATATTTT
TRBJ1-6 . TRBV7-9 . CASTSYNSPLHF TGTGCCAGCACCTCATATAATTCACCCCTCCACTTT
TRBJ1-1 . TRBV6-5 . CASRRTSSGGAFF TGTGCCAGCAGACGGACATCGTCGGGGGGGGCTTTCTTT
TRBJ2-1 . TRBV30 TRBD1 CAWSPTGVNEQFF TGTGCCTGGAGCCCGACAGGGGTCAATGAGCAGTTCTTC
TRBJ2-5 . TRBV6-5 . CASSYSVRGQETQYF TGTGCCAGCAGTTACTCGGTCAGGGGACAAGAGACCCAGTACTTC
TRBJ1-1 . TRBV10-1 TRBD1 CASSSGTGGAKGTEAFF TGCGCCAGCAGCTCCGGGACAGGGGGCGCGAAGGGTACTGAAGCTTTCTTT
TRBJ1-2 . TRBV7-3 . CASSPRGGSGPYGYTF TGTGCCAGCAGCCCTCGGGGGGGATCAGGTCCCTATGGCTACACCTTC
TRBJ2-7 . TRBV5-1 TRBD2 CASSLGSLAGGFYEQYF TGCGCCAGCAGCTTGGGGTCGCTAGCGGGAGGGTTCTACGAGCAGTACTTC
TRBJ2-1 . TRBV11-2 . CASSLGGGVNEQFF TGTGCCAGCAGCTTAGGGGGCGGGGTCAATGAGCAGTTCTTC
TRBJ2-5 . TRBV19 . CASSIGGAQETQYF TGTGCCAGTAGTATTGGGGGGGCGCAGGAGACCCAGTACTTC
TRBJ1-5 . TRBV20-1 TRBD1 CSASKGASNQPQHF TGCAGTGCTAGTAAGGGGGCCAGCAATCAGCCCCAGCATTTT
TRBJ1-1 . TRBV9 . CASSRLMNTEAFF TGTGCCAGCAGCCGACTTATGAACACTGAAGCTTTCTTT
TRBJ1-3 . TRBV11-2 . CASSFDTTGNTIYF TGTGCCAGCAGCTTCGATACAACTGGAAACACCATATATTTT
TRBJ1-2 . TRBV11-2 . CASSTLGGDGYTF TGTGCCAGCAGCACCCTAGGAGGGGATGGCTACACCTTC
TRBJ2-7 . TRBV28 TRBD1 CASIGQGLHEQYF TGTGCCAGCATTGGACAGGGTCTCCACGAGCAGTACTTC
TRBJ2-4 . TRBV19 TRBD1 CASSKDRGDKNIQYF TGTGCCAGTAGTAAGGACAGGGGTGACAAAAACATTCAGTACTTC
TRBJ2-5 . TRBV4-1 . CASSLEGRETQYF TGCGCCAGCAGCTTGGAAGGGAGGGAGACCCAGTACTTC
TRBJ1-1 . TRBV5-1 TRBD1 CASSQDRSNTEAFF TGCGCCAGCAGCCAGGACAGGTCGAACACTGAAGCTTTCTTT
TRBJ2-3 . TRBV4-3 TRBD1 CASSLRDRDTDTQYF TGCGCCAGCAGCCTCCGGGACAGGGACACAGATACGCAGTATTTT
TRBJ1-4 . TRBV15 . CATRQGVDNEKLFF TGTGCCACCAGGCAAGGGGTAGATAATGAAAAACTGTTTTTT
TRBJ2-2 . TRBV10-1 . CASSESLDRRGTGELFF TGCGCCAGCAGTGAGTCGTTGGACCGTAGGGGTACCGGGGAGCTGTTTTTT
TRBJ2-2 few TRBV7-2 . CASSFQTGTSDGELFF TGTGCCAGCAGCTTTCAAACGGGGACTTCCGACGGGGAGCTGTTTTTT
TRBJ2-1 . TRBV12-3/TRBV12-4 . CASSLKGGEQFF TGTGCCAGCAGTTTAAAAGGGGGTGAGCAGTTCTTC
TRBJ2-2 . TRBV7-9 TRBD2 CASSPGTSGTLTNTGELFF TGTGCCAGCAGCCCAGGGACTAGCGGGACGCTTACGAACACCGGGGAGCTGTTTTTT
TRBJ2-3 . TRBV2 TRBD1 CASRDRVSTDTQYF TGTGCCAGCAGGGACAGGGTTAGCACAGATACGCAGTATTTT
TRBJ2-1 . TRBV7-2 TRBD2 CASSLLAGVGNEQFF TGTGCCAGCAGCTTACTAGCGGGAGTAGGGAATGAGCAGTTCTTC
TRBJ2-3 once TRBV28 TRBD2 CASTYSASGGSWSTDTQYF TGTGCCAGCACTTATTCCGCTTCGGGCGGGAGTTGGAGCACAGATACGCAGTATTTT
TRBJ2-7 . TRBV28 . CASSPQRVSYEQYF TGTGCCAGCAGTCCCCAGCGGGTTTCCTACGAGCAGTACTTC
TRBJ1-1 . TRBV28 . CASSPGSSANTEAFF TGTGCCAGCAGCCCCGGGAGCTCCGCGAACACTGAAGCTTTCTTT
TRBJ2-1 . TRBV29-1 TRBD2 CSVDQLAGGAYNEQFF TGCAGCGTTGACCAACTAGCGGGAGGCGCTTACAATGAGCAGTTCTTC
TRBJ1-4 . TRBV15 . CATSRDSGATNEKLFF TGTGCCACCAGCAGAGATTCAGGGGCAACTAATGAAAAACTGTTTTTT
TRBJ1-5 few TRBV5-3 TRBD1 CARSSNKSRGLWEPQHF TGTGCCAGAAGCTCGAACAAGAGCAGGGGGCTTTGGGAGCCCCAGCATTTT